Presented here are 23 T cell receptor beta chains from one specimen sequenced in a study of T cell changes during pregnancy in multiple sclerosis (dated by TCRdb to 2018 to 2020). Library preparation employed the immunoSEQ multiplex PCR assay. TCRdb holds this immuneACCESS table with in-frame rearrangements only. Some clones are missing; in checked studies, unresolved V genes explain under half, and the rest has no known cause. Present in this sample are under 85,000 clones, 85% to 95% of which were seen just once. Of the sample, more than 0.45% is held by the ten largest clones. The sequences come from CD4+ T cells from peripheral blood mononuclear cells, collected in the second trimester of pregnancy. The receptors shown here come from a female donor with multiple sclerosis, enrolled in a pregnancy study.

This rearrangement joins TRBV27 to TRBJ1-1, with TRBD1 matching over 7 bases. There are 14 residues in the CDR3. The germline gives CDR1 MNHEY, CDR2 SMNVEV (reference sequence). The ends lost 6 bases at V and 4 bases at J; junction bases unmatched: 8. CDR3 sequence: CASRTGTLGTEAFF. CDR3 DNA: TGTGCCAGCAGGACAGGGACACTCGGCACTGAAGCTTTCTTT.

This sequence joins TRBV11-1 and TRBJ2-2; D unclear. The V end was cut by 5 bases, the J end by 4 bases, with 8 bases between. This CDR3 region has 13 residues. Germline CDR1 SGHAT, CDR2 FQDESV (reference sequence). CDR3 loop: CASSPAGTGELFF. For the CDR3, the DNA is TGTGCCAGCAGCCCAGCAGGCACCGGGGAGCTGTTTTTT.

V usage is TRBV9 and J usage is TRBJ2-1, with no clear D. V was shortened by 0 bases and J by 8 bases, with 12 bases between the two germline ends. Germline CDR1 is SGDLS and CDR2 is YYNGEE. The CDR3 extends over 14 amino acids. CDR3 bases: TGTGCCAGCAGCGTAGGCGACACTGGGCATGAGCAGTTCTTC. This translates into CASSVGDTGHEQFF.

This chain links TRBV7-9 with TRBJ1-1, with D hard to call. The CDR3 extends over 14 amino acids. Per germline, CDR1 SEHNR and CDR2 FQNEAQ (reference sequence). V lost 1 base and J 7 bases, leaving 13 bases between the germline ends. CDR3 in DNA: TGTGCCAGCAGCTTAGGCCACCAGGTCGGTGAAGCTTTCTTT. This sequence encodes CASSLGHQVGEAFF.

The V call is TRBV2, the J call TRBJ2-3; D is unclear. Germline V gene sequence: CDR1 SNHLY, CDR2 FYNNEI. This CDR3 region has 14 residues. V dropped 3 bases and J dropped 2 bases, with 9 bases sitting between them. CDR3 sequence (DNA): TGTGCCAGCAGTGAGTTTCCCCTCACAGATACGCAGTATTTT. It encodes CASSEFPLTDTQYF.

The chain combines TRBV5-6 with TRBJ2-5, with 8 bases that match TRBD1. Trimming took 7 bases from V and 5 from J; bases not matched to a gene: 10. Germline CDR1 reads SGHDT; CDR2 reads YYEEEE. The CDR3 is 14 residues long. The CDR3 DNA reads as TGTGCCAGCCAGGGGGCAAGTAATCTGGAGACCCAGTACTTC. As protein: CASQGASNLETQYF.

The gene calls are TRBV6-5 and TRBJ1-2; no clear D. From germline, CDR1 is MNHEY and CDR2 SVGAGI. The CDR3 is 15 residues long. Trimming pared 5 bases from V and 0 bases from J, leaving 13 bases between. The CDR3 DNA follows: TGTGCCAGCAGTACCTGGACGGGAGCTAACTATGGCTACACCTTC. Translating gives CASSTWTGANYGYTF.

In DNA form, the CDR3 reads TGTGCCAGCAGTCAAACAGGGGGCAATCAGCCCCAGCATTTT. It encodes CASSQTGGNQPQHF. The chain links TRBV6-5 to TRBJ1-5, with 7 bases fitting TRBD1. This CDR3 contains 14 residues. J was trimmed by 2 bases and V by 5 bases; bases with no gene match: 3. Looked up from germline, CDR1 is MNHEY and CDR2 is SVGAGI.

In nucleotides, the CDR3 is TGTGCCAGTAATCAGGGCCATGGCTACACCTTC. This gives the protein CASNQGHGYTF. This chain connects TRBV19 to TRBJ1-2; D is perhaps TRBD1 (5 bases). The CDR3 has 11 residues. V was trimmed by 7 bases and J by 6 bases, leaving 9 bases between them. CDR1 LNHDA and CDR2 SQIVND come from the germline V gene (reference sequence).

The rearrangement joins TRBV6-1 to TRBJ2-7; 9 positions match TRBD2. CDR3 length: 15 residues. V gave up 3 bases and J gave up 2 bases; unmatched junction bases: 5. Germline-derived CDR1 and CDR2 are MNHNS and SASEGT. The CDR3 DNA reads TGTGCCAGCAGTGACACTCTAGCGGGGCCCTACGAGCAGTACTTC. Translating it yields CASSDTLAGPYEQYF.

This clone was seen more than once but under ten times. V and J are TRBV30 and TRBJ1-1; D unresolved. V was pared by 2 bases and J by 5 bases, with 6 bases between. Germline CDR1 and CDR2: GTSNPN and SVGIG (reference sequence). The CDR3 has 11 amino acids. The CDR3 loop reads CAWSRDTEAFF. The CDR3 DNA is TGTGCCTGGAGTAGAGATACTGAAGCTTTCTTT.

V and J are TRBV29-1 and TRBJ2-7, with 7 bases fitting TRBD2. With 4 bases clipped from V and 4 bases from J, the junction kept 13 bases outside the gene matches. Germline V CDR1 and CDR2: SQVTM, ANQGSEA. The CDR3 length is 15 residues. CDR3 sequence reads: CSVVVVRERSYEQYF. The CDR3 DNA reads as TGCAGCGTTGTTGTCGTGCGGGAGAGGTCGTACGAGCAGTACTTC.

The chain links TRBV6-4 to TRBJ2-5; 7 nucleotides align to TRBD1. Germline CDR1 MRHNA, CDR2 SNTAGT. V shed 3 bases and J 5 bases; nucleotides not matched to a gene: 9. The CDR3 extends over 15 amino acids. The CDR3 sequence is CASSETGTGLETQYF. Written as DNA, the CDR3 is TGTGCCAGCAGTGAGACAGGGACGGGTTTGGAGACCCAGTACTTC.

The CDR3 sequence: CASSSGWDRGNYSPLHF. CDR3 bases: TGTGCCAGCAGTTCGGGATGGGACAGGGGAAATTACTCACCCCTCCACTTT. The chain couples TRBV5-4 to TRBJ1-6; 10 bases line up with TRBD1. In germline, CDR1 is SGHNT, CDR2 YYREEE (reference sequence). The V segment lost 5 bases and the J segment 10 bases; nucleotides outside the gene matches: 15. The CDR3 sequence is 17 residues long.

The chain joins TRBV4-1 to TRBJ1-1; the D is unclear. Trimming left V 7 bases short and J 2 bases short, with 17 bases between. Germline CDR1 MGHRA, CDR2 YSYEKL. The CDR3 contains 15 residues. The CDR3 bases are TGCGCCAGCACCGAGTACACAGAACTCAACACTGAAGCTTTCTTT. Amino acid sequence: CASTEYTELNTEAFF.

This clone was counted a single time. The J gene is TRBJ2-7, the V gene TRBV29-1; D gene ambiguous. This CDR3 comprises 13 residues. Germline loops: CDR1 SQVTM, CDR2 ANQGSEA. Trimming removed 5 bases at V and 0 bases at J, with 11 bases between. CDR3 amino acids: CSVIWANSYEQYF. The CDR3, as DNA: TGCAGCGTTATATGGGCTAACTCCTACGAGCAGTACTTC.

The chain has TRBV5-4 and TRBJ2-2; D may be TRBD2 (5 bases). CDR1 is SGHNT, CDR2 YYREEE, per germline (reference sequence). This CDR3 has 18 amino acids. The germline V and J ends were trimmed by 4 bases and 0 bases, with 19 bases remaining between them. DNA for the CDR3: TGTGCCAGCAGCCTTCGGTTGCGGGCCGACGCGAACACCGGGGAGCTGTTTTTT. Protein: CASSLRLRADANTGELFF. Filled out from reference TRBV5-4 and TRBJ2-2, the complete variable domain reads ETGVTQSPTHLIKTRGQQVTLRCSSQSGHNTVSWYQQALGQGPQFIFQYYREEENGRGNFPPRFSGLQFPNYSSELNVNALELDDSALYLCASSLRLRADANTGELFFGEGSRLTVL.

The rearrangement uses TRBV7-2 and TRBJ2-1, with 11 bases lining up with TRBD2. In germline, CDR1 is SGHTA, CDR2 FQGNSA. Trimming cost V 1 base and J 9 bases; bases outside gene matches: 8. The CDR3 is 16 amino acids. CDR3 in amino acids: CASSLGLLAGAGEQFF. The DNA for the CDR3 is TGTGCCAGCAGCTTAGGCTTACTAGCGGGGGCGGGTGAGCAGTTCTTC. The entire variable domain, with the rest obtained from reference TRBV7-2 and TRBJ2-1, is as follows: GAGVSQSPSNKVTEKGKDVELRCDPISGHTALYWYRQSLGQGLEFLIYFQGNSAPDKSGLPSDRFSAERTGGSVSTLTIQRTQQEDSAVYLCASSLGLLAGAGEQFFGPGTRLTVL.

J is TRBJ1-2 and V is TRBV5-1, with 7 positions matching TRBD1. The J segment lost 6 bases and the V segment lost 3 bases, leaving 5 bases of the junction unmatched. The CDR3 loop spans 13 amino acids. Germline V gene sequence: CDR1 SGHRS, CDR2 YFSETQ. The CDR3 protein is CASSSHRGDGYTF. For the CDR3, the DNA is TGCGCCAGCAGCTCCCACAGGGGTGATGGCTACACCTTC.

This clone was recorded once. V is TRBV6-6 and J is TRBJ2-7; no definite D call. V was pared by 6 bases and J by 0 bases, with 15 bases between. The CDR3 is 15 amino acids. In germline, CDR1 is MNHNY, CDR2 SVGAGI (reference sequence). The CDR3 coding sequence is TGTGCCAGCAGCCAACACCGGGTAAGCTCCTACGAGCAGTACTTC. Protein: CASSQHRVSSYEQYF.

V and J are TRBV5-6 and TRBJ2-6; D gene ambiguous. The V gene lost 0 bases and the J gene lost 1 base, with 2 bases spanning the gap. Germline-derived CDR1 and CDR2 are SGHDT and YYEEEE. The CDR3 spans 14 residues. CDR3 sequence: CASSLVSGANVLTF. The CDR3, as DNA: TGTGCCAGCAGCTTGGTATCTGGGGCCAACGTCCTGACTTTC.

The rearrangement uses TRBV7-9 and TRBJ2-6; TRBD1 agrees at 8 bases. The trim removed 5 bases at V and 2 bases at J, leaving 11 bases unmatched. The V gene's germline CDR1 is SEHNR and CDR2 FQNEAQ (reference sequence). This CDR3 is 18 amino acids long. As DNA, the CDR3 is TGTGCCAGCAGCATAATACAGGGGGTTATGGCTGGGGCCAACGTCCTGACTTTC. Its translation is CASSIIQGVMAGANVLTF.

This clone has just one count. The V call is TRBV6-1, the J call TRBJ2-7, with unresolved D. V was shortened by 6 bases and J by 9 bases, with 18 bases between the two germline ends. The CDR3 covers 13 residues. Per the germline V gene, CDR1 is MNHNS and CDR2 is SASEGT. Here the CDR3 DNA reads TGTGCCAGCAGGCCCTTCCACAATACGGGGCAGTACTTC. Protein sequence: CASRPFHNTGQYF.